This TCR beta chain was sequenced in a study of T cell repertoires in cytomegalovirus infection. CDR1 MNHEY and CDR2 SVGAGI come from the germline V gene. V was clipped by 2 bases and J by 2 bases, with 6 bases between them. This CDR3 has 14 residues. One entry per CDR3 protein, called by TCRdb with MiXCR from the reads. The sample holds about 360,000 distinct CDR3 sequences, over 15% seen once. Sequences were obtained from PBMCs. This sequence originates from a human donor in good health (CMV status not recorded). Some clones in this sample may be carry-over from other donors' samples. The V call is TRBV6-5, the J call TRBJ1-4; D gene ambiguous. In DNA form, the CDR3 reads TGTGCCAGCAGTTACGTGGGGACTAATGAAAAACTGTTTTTT. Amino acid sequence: CASSYVGTNEKLFF.